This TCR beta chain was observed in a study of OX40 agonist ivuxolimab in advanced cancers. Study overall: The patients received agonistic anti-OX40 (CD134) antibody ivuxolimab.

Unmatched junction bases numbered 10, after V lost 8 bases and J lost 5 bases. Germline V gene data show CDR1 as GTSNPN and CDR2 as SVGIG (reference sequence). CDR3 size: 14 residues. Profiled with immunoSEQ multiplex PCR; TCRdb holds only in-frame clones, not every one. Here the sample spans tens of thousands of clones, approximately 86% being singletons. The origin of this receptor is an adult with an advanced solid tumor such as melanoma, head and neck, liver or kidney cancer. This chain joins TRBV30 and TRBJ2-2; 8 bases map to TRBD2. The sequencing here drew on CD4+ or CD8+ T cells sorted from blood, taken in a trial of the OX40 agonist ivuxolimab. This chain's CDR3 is CAGGAGGGTGELFF. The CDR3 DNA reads TGTGCCGGGGGGGCCGGCGGGGGGACCGGGGAGCTGTTTTTT.